The 20 T cell receptor beta chains in this list originate from one sample, sequenced in a study of spatial heterogeneity in lung cancer. Study-wide results and caveats: Tumors with more nonsynonymous mutations had more expanded intratumoral alpha and beta TCRs.

These receptors' antigens are unknown. TCRdb analysed the 5' RACE reads with MiXCR anew, one entry per CDR3 protein. This sample has some 100,000 distinct CDR3 sequences, with roughly 4.5% found just once. Time point: sample taken at primary tumor resection. The sequences come from lung tumor tissue, collected at surgery. Receptors originate from a male donor with early-stage non-small cell lung cancer.

Many counts were recorded for this clonotype. The chain couples TRBV5-1 to TRBJ2-7; D not certain. Trimming took off 0 bases at V and 3 bases at J, with 10 bases between the two ends. This CDR3 has 14 amino acids. CDR1 SGHRS and CDR2 YFSETQ come from the germline V gene. In DNA form, the CDR3 reads TGCGCCAGCAGCTTGGATACGCGGAACTACGAGCAGTACTTC. This gives the protein CASSLDTRNYEQYF.

This clonotype was seen many times. The chain is built from TRBV12-3 or TRBV12-4 and TRBJ2-3, with TRBD2 identical over 12 bases. This CDR3 spans 17 amino acids. Trimming cost V 6 bases and J 6 bases; bases outside gene matches: 13. The CDR3 DNA is TGTGCCAGCAGCCGATCTAGCGGGAGGGCCCTCGCCGATACGCAGTATTTT. Its translation is CASSRSSGRALADTQYF.

This clonotype was observed many times. The chain employs TRBV29-1 and TRBJ2-1; 12 nucleotides line up with TRBD2. The V segment lost 3 bases and the J segment 9 bases; nucleotides outside the gene matches: 18. The CDR3 consists of 18 residues. CDR1 and CDR2 (germline): SQVTM, ANQGSEA. This chain's CDR3 is CSVDASGRARLGIGEQFF. CDR3 sequence (DNA): TGCAGCGTTGACGCTAGCGGGAGGGCTAGATTGGGTATTGGTGAGCAGTTCTTC.

This clonotype has a count of ten or more. At one end, the junction sequence differs from germline, possibly due to a read error. The rearrangement uses TRBV3-1 and TRBJ2-7, with 9 positions matching TRBD2. Germline V gene data show CDR1 as LGHDT and CDR2 as YNNKEL (reference sequence). The CDR3 is made up of 18 amino acids. DNA for the CDR3: TGTGCCAGCAGCCAAGACTTTCCTAGCGGGGCCCAACAATACGAGCACTACTTC. It is translated as CASSQDFPSGAQQYEHYF.

Many counts were recorded for this clonotype. The CDR3: CASSLELEFWEGIEQFF. DNA for the CDR3: TGCGCCAGCAGCTTGGAGTTGGAATTCTGGGAGGGGATTGAGCAGTTCTTC. V and J are TRBV5-1 and TRBJ2-1, with 7 bases aligning to TRBD2. The CDR3 sequence is 17 residues long. Germline V gene sequence: CDR1 SGHRS, CDR2 YFSETQ. The J segment lost 9 bases and the V segment lost 0 bases, leaving 15 bases of the junction unmatched.

This clonotype has ten or more counts. This sequence joins TRBV28 and TRBJ2-1; 7 nucleotides align to TRBD2. CDR1 and CDR2 (germline): MDHEN, SYDVKM. The CDR3 extends over 13 amino acids. V trimming: 5 bases; J trimming: 10 bases; junction bases outside the gene matches: 8. The CDR3 reads CASSLTSVQEQFF. CDR3 nucleotide sequence: TGTGCCAGCAGTCTAACTAGCGTTCAGGAGCAGTTCTTC. Full variable domain (rest looked up from reference TRBV28 and TRBJ2-1): DVKVTQSSRYLVKRTGEKVFLECVQDMDHENMFWYRQDPGLGLRLIYFSYDVKMKEKGDIPEGYSVSREKKERFSLILESASTNQTSMYLCASSLTSVQEQFFGPGTRLTVL.

This clonotype was picked up many times. The chain uses TRBV15 and TRBJ2-1, with D perhaps TRBD2 (6 bases). Germline V CDR1 and CDR2: LNHNV, YYDKDF (reference sequence). Deletions cut 3 bases from V and 1 base from J, with 10 bases between. This CDR3 contains 15 residues. The DNA of the CDR3 is TGTGCCACCAGCAGCTTAGCGGCTTCCTACAATGAGCAGTTCTTC. Translation: CATSSLAASYNEQFF.

The sample holds many counts of this clonotype. The rearrangement links TRBV29-1 to TRBJ1-2; D call uncertain. Per germline, CDR1 SQVTM and CDR2 ANQGSEA. There are 15 residues in the CDR3. The V gene lost 6 bases and the J gene lost 8 bases, with 25 bases spanning the gap. The CDR3 DNA sequence: TGCAGCGTCCACTTGACCCGCGGTGTATTCGGGGGCTACACCTTC. Translated, it gives CSVHLTRGVFGGYTF.

This sequence joins TRBV27 and TRBJ2-7, with D perhaps TRBD1 (5 bases). There are 15 residues in the CDR3. Deletions cut 6 bases from V and 0 bases from J, with 15 bases between. Per germline, CDR1 MNHEY and CDR2 SMNVEV (reference sequence). CDR3 amino acids: CASSQSGQSSYEQYF. CDR3 bases: TGTGCCAGCAGCCAAAGTGGACAAAGCTCCTACGAGCAGTACTTC.

The chain combines TRBV3-1 with TRBJ2-1; 8 bases align to TRBD2. From germline, CDR1 is LGHDT and CDR2 YNNKEL (reference sequence). The CDR3 is 16 amino acids. Trimming removed 0 bases from V and 6 bases from J; junction bases left unmatched: 7. The CDR3: CASSQESGLGRNEQFF. CDR3 DNA sequence: TGTGCCAGCAGCCAAGAATCGGGACTAGGACGCAATGAGCAGTTCTTC.

This clonotype was seen at least ten times. The rearrangement joins TRBV2 to TRBJ2-7; TRBD1 is a possible D gene (6 bases). This CDR3 spans 14 amino acids. Looked up from germline, CDR1 is SNHLY and CDR2 is FYNNEI. V was pared by 6 bases and J by 1 base, with 13 bases between. The CDR3 DNA follows: TGTGCCAGCAGGGCCCGGGACAATTCCTACGAGCAGTACTTC. Encoded protein: CASRARDNSYEQYF.

This clonotype was counted ten times or more. The V call is TRBV28, the J call TRBJ2-7; D might be TRBD1 or TRBD2, each matching 5 bases. V shed 6 bases and J shed 3 bases, with 12 bases lying between them. From germline, CDR1 is MDHEN and CDR2 SYDVKM. The CDR3 is 13 amino acids. The CDR3: CASRRDGHYEQYF. The DNA of the CDR3 is TGTGCCAGCAGACGGGACGGCCACTACGAGCAGTACTTC. The full variable domain, rest sourced from reference TRBV28 and TRBJ2-7, is DVKVTQSSRYLVKRTGEKVFLECVQDMDHENMFWYRQDPGLGLRLIYFSYDVKMKEKGDIPEGYSVSREKKERFSLILESASTNQTSMYLCASRRDGHYEQYFGPGTRLTVT.

This clonotype was recorded at least ten times. This chain uses TRBV20-1 with TRBJ1-2, with D maybe TRBD1 (6 bases). Germline V gene sequence: CDR1 DFQATT, CDR2 SNEGSKA (reference sequence). The CDR3 covers 13 residues. CDR3 DNA sequence: TGCAGAGCGGGGGCCGATTCTAACTATGGCTACACCTTC. Translated: CRAGADSNYGYTF.

This clonotype was counted ten times or more. V and J are TRBV2 and TRBJ2-3; D is uncertain. Germline loops: CDR1 SNHLY, CDR2 FYNNEI. V lost 6 bases and J 5 bases, leaving 6 bases between the germline ends. The CDR3 consists of 11 residues. As DNA, the CDR3 is TGTGCCAGCAGCCTGGAAGATACGCAGTATTTT. Its protein product is CASSLEDTQYF. The full variable domain, completed using reference TRBV2 and TRBJ2-3, is EPEVTQTPSHQVTQMGQEVILRCVPISNHLYFYWYRQILGQKVEFLVSFYNNEISEKSEIFDDQFSVERPDGSNFTLKIRSTKLEDSAMYFCASSLEDTQYFGPGTRLTVL.

This clonotype was seen more than once but under ten times. The chain links TRBV5-1 to TRBJ2-3; 8 bases fit TRBD1. V gave up 4 bases and J gave up 2 bases; unmatched junction bases: 6. The CDR3 spans 15 residues. Looked up from germline, CDR1 is SGHRS and CDR2 is YFSETQ. CDR3 coding DNA: TGCGCCAGCAGCCCAGGACAGGGCCACACAGATACGCAGTATTTT. This sequence encodes CASSPGQGHTDTQYF.

This clonotype occurred many times. The chain has TRBV28 and TRBJ2-7; weak D call: TRBD2 (6 bases). The CDR3 has 14 amino acids. V gave up 2 bases and J gave up 6 bases, with 14 bases separating them. The V gene's germline CDR1 is MDHEN and CDR2 SYDVKM. The CDR3 is CASSLPGEALEQYF. The CDR3 coding sequence is TGTGCCAGCAGTTTACCCGGGGAGGCGCTCGAGCAGTACTTC.

The chain employs TRBV3-1 and TRBJ1-1, with D hard to call. CDR1 and CDR2 from the germline V gene are LGHDT and YNNKEL (reference sequence). The CDR3 is 11 amino acids. V lost 1 base, J lost 7 bases, and 4 bases lay in between. The CDR3 DNA is TGTGCCAGCAGCCAAGTTAATGAAGCTTTCTTT. Translation: CASSQVNEAFF.

This clonotype showed up many times. The chain uses TRBV3-1 and TRBJ2-3; D uncertain. V lost 0 bases and J lost 7, with 8 bases in between. This CDR3 is 13 amino acids long. Germline lookup yields CDR1 LGHDT and CDR2 YNNKEL (reference sequence). CDR3: CASSQDTTYTQYF. CDR3 bases: TGTGCCAGCAGCCAAGATACAACGTATACGCAGTATTTT.

The chain uses TRBV7-9 and TRBJ2-2; D not resolved. The V end lost 2 bases, the J end lost 3 bases, and 10 bases lay between the germline ends. The CDR3 runs 15 residues. Germline loops: CDR1 SEHNR, CDR2 FQNEAQ (reference sequence). The CDR3 loop is CASSLRVTYTGELFF. Written as DNA, the CDR3 is TGTGCCAGCAGCTTACGGGTCACCTACACCGGGGAGCTGTTTTTT.

This chain uses TRBV5-6 with TRBJ2-1, with TRBD2 identical over 7 bases. The CDR3 spans 15 residues. Germline-derived CDR1 and CDR2 are SGHDT and YYEEEE. Losses at the gene ends were 0 bases for V and 2 bases for J; bases not matched to a gene: 2. CDR3 amino acids: CASSLEGGPYNEQFF. The CDR3 DNA follows: TGTGCCAGCAGCTTGGAGGGAGGGCCCTACAATGAGCAGTTCTTC.